The sequence of this TCR beta chain was determined in a study of cytomegalovirus exposure and HLA in healthy donors. V was clipped by 5 bases and J by 7 bases; unmatched bases: 5. The CDR3 is made up of 13 amino acids. Germline V lookup: CDR1 SGHVS, CDR2 FNYEAQ. The study ran its PCR with 60 Vbeta and 13 Jbeta primers. Some clones are missing from TCRdb's copy, which holds only in-frame ones; the method was immunoSEQ multiplex PCR. Of about 100,000 clones in the sample, roughly three quarters are singletons; the top ten hold roughly 4%. Sequenced input: PBMCs. The receptor's source is a female donor in good health and CMV-seropositive. The chain uses TRBV7-6 and TRBJ1-5; 7 positions match TRBD1. The CDR3 DNA is TGTGCCAGCAGCGAGAGACAGGGCCAGCCCCAGCATTTT. It is translated as CASSERQGQPQHF.